This T cell receptor (beta chain) was recovered during a study of T cells in Graves' hyperthyroidism and ophthalmopathy (dated 2019 in TCRdb). Regarding the research as a whole: Peripheral blood was sampled at the time of initial diagnosis, prior to any treatment. A discovery cohort of about a hundred patients, approximately 44 with Graves' ophthalmopathy and 57 with stable Graves' hyperthyroidism, was used to find distinguishing TCR V-J signatures. Prospective prediction of ophthalmopathy was tested in an independent validation cohort of 18 to 20 hyperthyroidism patients and around 16 patients who later progressed to ophthalmopathy. The 75 to 100 discovery patients were divided at random into training and test sets in a 7:3 ratio. In about 6 Graves' hyperthyroidism patients, the study also compared T-cell repertoires from thyroid tissue with T-cell repertoires from blood. Once sampling was done, hyperthyroidism patients were given methimazole at a starting dose of 30 mg daily, whereas ophthalmopathy patients were given high-dose intravenous methylprednisolone. The paper reports TCR Vbeta CDR3 sequencing of approximately 140 peripheral blood samples: under 45 ophthalmopathy, fewer than 80 hyperthyroidism and 17 progressor patients. Overall study outcomes, separate from this receptor: In validation, progression to ophthalmopathy was predicted by the model with around 71% sensitivity and around 75% specificity, a median of around 6.5 months before onset. Most expanded thyroid clonotypes (frequency above 0.001) were also found in blood, which suggests that blood repertoires may mirror thyroid immune responses. Sample size was not statistically predetermined, and investigators were not blinded to group allocation. A 13 V-J signature model separated ophthalmopathy from stable hyperthyroidism, with roughly 88% sensitivity and roughly 81% specificity in cross-validation and 80%/75% in testing.

TCR beta CDR3 regions were amplified from RNA transcripts. The first round of RT-PCR for the TCR CDR3 was performed with the HTBI primer set and the Qiagen OneStep RT-PCR kit. A second multiplex PCR round built the libraries, followed by size selection and purification. The libraries were sequenced on an Illumina HiSeq2000 using paired-end 100 bp reads. The authors' pipeline ran thus. SOAPnuke was used to process the raw data, throwing out any read that contained adapters or uncalled bases, had a mean Phred below 15, or lacked an exact constant-primer or identifier match. COPE v1.2.5 was used to merge the high-quality paired reads, and each unique nucleotide sequence was defined as a clonotype. MiTCR v1.1 was used to align the clonotypes against IMGT TRBV, TRBD and TRBJ reference segments. The analysis included only V-J combinations with a frequency above 0.0001, which together covered 99% to 99.2% of the repertoires. A TCS score was defined as the ratio of F50 (clonal expansion) to E x V (chaos), with BLOSUM62-based TCRdist applied between CDR3 peptides within each V-J. Welch's t-statistics and random forest reduced roughly 500 V-J features to 13, which were used in a naive Bayes classifier (R e1071). TCRdb cleaned the public reads at Q25 with fastp, built clones with MiXCR and kept in-frame beta chains. CDR3 protein sequences are deduplicated, and each keeps its most common genes and DNA. These V and J calls originate from TCRdb's pipeline instead of the authors' own analysis. A total of about 710,000 distinct CDR3 sequences appear in this sample, about 15% of them only once. 8.4% of the sample rests with the top ten.

This clonotype was detected many times. Its antigen target is currently unknown. No base quality values were provided; no much bigger clone lies one nucleotide off. Graves' hyperthyroidism was defined as stable when no progression to ophthalmopathy occurred over 18 months of follow-up. Hyperthyroidism patients were aged 18 to 65 years and newly diagnosed, with disease duration of less than 2 months. Patients with uncontrolled infections, other autoimmune diseases, pregnancy or lactation were excluded. Diagnoses relied on clinical symptoms, serum thyroxine and TRAb, thyroid ultrasound and orbital computed tomography. PBMCs were separated from roughly 10 ml of fresh peripheral blood using Ficoll-Paque density gradient centrifugation. Total RNA was extracted with Trizol reagent, and quality was checked on an Agilent 2100 Bioanalyzer. The material sequenced was blood. The sequence came from a man aged 18 to 29 with Graves' hyperthyroidism.

This receptor has the CDR3 CASSPMQFMNTEAFF. The bases read TGTGCCAGCAGCCCTATGCAGTTCATGAACACTGAAGCTTTCTTT. The chain links TRBV7-2 with TRBJ1-1; the D gene cannot be resolved reliably. From the cysteine through the phenylalanine, the CDR3 covers 15 amino acids. Just the 45-base CDR3 DNA is kept, in frame starting at base 1. The germline V gene specifies SGHTA as CDR1 and FQGNSA as CDR2. V is cut by 5 bases and J by 0 bases, and the space between the germline ends is 13 bases. Joined to the reference TRBV7-2 and TRBJ1-1 proteins, this CDR3 gives the full variable domain: GAGVSQSPSNKVTEKGKDVELRCDPISGHTALYWYRQSLGQGLEFLIYFQGNSAPDKSGLPSDRFSAERTGGSVSTLTIQRTQQEDSAVYLCASSPMQFMNTEAFFGQGTRLTVV.